This TCR beta chain was sequenced in a study of T cell responses to AZD1222 COVID-19 vaccine. General study findings and limits: Regions left unmutated in variants are reportedly the target of nearly half of spike-specific TCRs. Clonal diversity may have been underestimated, and the donors were mostly white British, with more females than males. Spike was spanned by vaccine-associated CD4 TCRs, with dominance at 160-218 and 743-854. Two AZD1222 administrations were followed by greater Spike-specific TCR breadth and depth.

The protocol was immunoSEQ multiplex PCR, while the TCRdb copy is restricted to in-frame clones and leaves out a portion. The sample lists about 82,000 clones, more than 85% occurring once. Comment on this clone: Antigen specificity is unknown.

In germline, CDR1 is SGHTA, CDR2 FQGNSA. The CDR3 length is 16 residues. V was cut by 6 bases and J by 4 bases, with 21 bases left in between. This chain connects TRBV7-2 to TRBJ2-5; tentatively, D is TRBD1 (6 bases). The TCR originated in an adult in good health. The sequencing used peripheral blood, collected on day 0 of AZD1222 vaccination. In DNA, the CDR3 is TGTGCCAGCAGTTATATCAACAGGGAATGGACAGAGACCCAGTACTTC. Translated, it gives CASSYINREWTETQYF.